These T cell receptor beta chains were read from a single sample in a study of cytomegalovirus exposure and HLA in healthy donors. Sequencing was performed with immunoSEQ multiplex PCR; in TCRdb, only in-frame clones are kept and a portion is missing. The repertoire has approximately 180,000 clones, 70% to 80% of them found once; the top ten carry about 2.7%. The sequencing input was PBMCs. The receptors come from a male donor in good health and CMV-seronegative. The CDR3 runs from the conserved cysteine through the conserved F or W. A D gene is named only where the DNA matches it firmly. A clone size is listed for some rows: how often the clone was seen (once, few, many), or a class if it is expanded.

V gene	J gene	D gene	clone size	CDR3 protein	CDR3 DNA
TRBV29-1	TRBJ2-1	TRBD2	-	CSVGRAGVDNEQFF	TGCAGCGTTGGGAGAGCGGGAGTGGATAATGAGCAGTTCTTC
TRBV27	TRBJ1-1	-	few	CASSRGRGGNTEAFF	TGTGCCAGCAGTAGGGGACGGGGGGGGAACACTGAAGCTTTCTTT
TRBV6-5	TRBJ1-3	TRBD1	-	CASSYGDRGNTIYF	TGTGCCAGCAGTTATGGGGACAGGGGGAACACCATATATTTT
TRBV6-4	TRBJ2-3	-	few	CASSDSLGYTQYF	TGTGCCAGCAGTGACTCACTAGGATATACGCAGTATTTT
TRBV5-6	TRBJ2-4	-	-	CASSFRGGNIQYF	TGTGCCAGCAGCTTTAGGGGGGGAAACATTCAGTACTTC
TRBV6-5	TRBJ1-1	TRBD1	-	CASSLTGGLNTEAFF	TGTGCCAGCAGTCTTACAGGGGGCTTGAACACTGAAGCTTTCTTT
TRBV6-5	TRBJ2-5	TRBD2	-	CASSYGVAGGSKTQYF	TGTGCCAGCAGTTACGGGGTAGCGGGAGGCTCAAAGACCCAGTACTTC
TRBV7-2	TRBJ2-3	TRBD2	-	CASSSGLAGVTDTQYF	TGTGCCAGCAGCTCTGGACTAGCGGGAGTTACAGATACGCAGTATTTT
TRBV9	TRBJ2-1	TRBD2	once	CASSVGGGPDNEQFF	TGTGCCAGCAGCGTGGGCGGGGGGCCCGACAATGAGCAGTTCTTC
TRBV5-4	TRBJ2-1	-	-	CASSLGGGAVNEQFF	TGTGCCAGCAGCTTAGGAGGGGGGGCAGTCAATGAGCAGTTCTTC
TRBV5-4	TRBJ1-3	-	-	CASRTTEGGNTIYF	TGTGCCAGCAGGACGACTGAGGGTGGAAACACCATATATTTT
TRBV6-5	TRBJ1-3	-	-	CASSYFPDRSGNTIYF	TGTGCCAGCAGTTACTTCCCGGACAGATCTGGAAACACCATATATTTT
TRBV28	TRBJ2-4	-	few	CASSSGVGGGIQYF	TGTGCCAGCAGTTCCGGGGTAGGGGGGGGCATTCAGTACTTC
TRBV7-3	TRBJ2-1	-	-	CASSFSSQNEQFF	TGTGCCAGCAGCTTTTCCAGTCAGAATGAGCAGTTCTTC
TRBV7-3	TRBJ2-3	-	-	CASSPNTDTQYF	TGTGCCAGCAGCCCCAACACAGATACGCAGTATTTT
TRBV28	TRBJ2-1	TRBD2	-	CASSSPPTSGRYNEQFF	TGTGCCAGCAGTTCACCCCCCACTAGCGGGAGGTACAATGAGCAGTTCTTC
TRBV6-5	TRBJ2-1	-	-	CASSYTVTNEQFF	TGTGCCAGCAGTTACACCGTCACAAATGAGCAGTTCTTC
TRBV29-1	TRBJ2-7	TRBD1	-	CSVEGRGGGLNEQYF	TGCAGCGTTGAAGGACGAGGGGGCGGTTTGAACGAGCAGTACTTC
TRBV15	TRBJ1-5	TRBD1	few	CATSSTIEQGRNQPQHF	TGTGCCACCAGCAGCACAATTGAACAGGGGAGGAATCAGCCCCAGCATTTT
TRBV19	TRBJ1-1	-	few	CASSSRTLNTEAFF	TGTGCCAGTAGTTCTCGGACACTGAACACTGAAGCTTTCTTT
TRBV30	TRBJ2-3	TRBD2	-	CAWSFLAGQDTQYF	TGTGCCTGGAGTTTTCTAGCGGGACAGGATACGCAGTATTTT
TRBV9	TRBJ1-6	-	once	CASSPSGNVYSPLHF	TGTGCCAGCAGCCCCTCCGGGAACGTTTATTCACCCCTCCACTTT
TRBV30	TRBJ2-3	-	-	CAWSAFVTDTQYF	TGTGCCTGGAGTGCCTTCGTTACAGATACGCAGTATTTT
TRBV28	TRBJ2-3	TRBD2	-	CASSSFLAGVADTQYF	TGTGCCAGCAGTTCATTCCTAGCGGGAGTTGCAGATACGCAGTATTTT
TRBV14	TRBJ1-3	TRBD1	-	CASSQGDRGANSGNTIYF	TGTGCCAGCAGCCAAGGGGACAGGGGGGCAAACTCTGGAAACACCATATATTTT
TRBV19	TRBJ2-5	-	-	CASSITQQETQYF	TGTGCCAGTAGTATTACCCAGCAAGAGACCCAGTACTTC
TRBV6-5	TRBJ2-3	TRBD2	-	CASSVGLAGLTQYF	TGTGCCAGCAGTGTAGGCCTAGCGGGACTTACGCAGTATTTT
TRBV28	TRBJ2-7	TRBD2	-	CASSPSGTSGTYEQYF	TGTGCCAGCAGCCCCTCGGGGACTAGCGGGACCTACGAGCAGTACTTC
TRBV4-2	TRBJ1-2	-	-	CVSSQDISPGLDYGYTF	TGTGTCAGCAGCCAAGATATTTCGCCAGGGCTCGACTATGGCTACACCTTC
TRBV7-9	TRBJ2-1	TRBD2	-	CAAAGSPMHEQFF	TGTGCCGCAGCGGGATCCCCTATGCATGAGCAGTTCTTC
TRBV19	TRBJ1-2	-	-	CASGTDGHTF	TGTGCCAGTGGGACTGATGGCCACACCTTC
TRBV6-1	TRBJ2-4	TRBD1	-	CASSELVGTEVDIQYF	TGTGCCAGCAGTGAACTGGTAGGGACAGAAGTAGACATTCAGTACTTC
TRBV28	TRBJ2-5	-	few	CASRDAFGTQYF	TGTGCCAGCAGAGATGCCTTCGGGACCCAGTACTTC
TRBV6-6	TRBJ1-5	TRBD1	-	CASSSRTGLTAGPQHF	TGTGCCAGCAGTTCCCGGACAGGGTTGACGGCGGGGCCCCAGCATTTT
TRBV19	TRBJ1-1	TRBD1	once	CASSHRTGIGTEAFF	TGTGCCAGTAGTCATCGGACAGGTATCGGCACTGAAGCTTTCTTT
TRBV12-5	TRBJ1-5	-	few	CASARVNQPQHF	TGTGCTAGTGCCAGGGTCAATCAGCCCCAGCATTTT
TRBV27	TRBJ1-4	-	few	CASSFRGSTNEKLFF	TGTGCCAGCAGTTTCAGGGGATCAACTAATGAAAAACTGTTTTTT
TRBV15	TRBJ2-7	-	-	CATSRGRGFAYEQYF	TGTGCCACCAGCAGAGGCAGGGGATTTGCCTACGAGCAGTACTTC
TRBV6-4	TRBJ2-1	TRBD2	-	CASSDGTSSYNEQFF	TGTGCCAGCAGTGACGGGACTAGCTCCTACAATGAGCAGTTCTTC
TRBV7-6	TRBJ2-1	-	-	CASSLPRSGYSYNEQFF	TGTGCCAGCAGCCTGCCCCGCTCGGGATATTCCTACAATGAGCAGTTCTTC
TRBV15	TRBJ2-3	TRBD1	-	CATSRDSGQGLGTDTQYF	TGTGCCACCAGCAGAGACTCAGGACAGGGTTTGGGCACAGATACGCAGTATTTT
TRBV7-2	TRBJ1-1	TRBD1	-	CASSLVGTDTEAFF	TGTGCCAGCAGCTTAGTAGGGACAGACACTGAAGCTTTCTTT
TRBV6-5	TRBJ1-5	-	-	CASSFGGSGVNQPQHF	TGTGCCAGCAGTTTTGGGGGTTCGGGGGTCAATCAGCCCCAGCATTTT
TRBV7-9	TRBJ2-1	-	-	CASSLGYRERGNEQFF	TGTGCCAGCAGCTTAGGGTACAGGGAAAGGGGGAATGAGCAGTTCTTC
TRBV28	TRBJ1-5	TRBD1	-	CASSLGQHLPQHF	TGTGCCAGCAGTTTGGGACAGCACCTGCCCCAGCATTTT
TRBV4-2	TRBJ2-7	TRBD1	-	CASSPRGLHYEQYF	TGTGCCAGCAGCCCCAGGGGGCTCCACTACGAGCAGTACTTC